These 32 T cell receptor beta chains share one sample of origin, sequenced in a study of T cell responses to AZD1222 COVID-19 vaccine. Only in-frame clones appear in the TCRdb table, and some are missing; sequencing was by immunoSEQ multiplex PCR. The sample holds around 97,000 clones; 90% are singletons and the top ten take about 5%. The sequencing here drew on peripheral blood, taken on day 0 of AZD1222 vaccination. Receptors originate from an adult in good health.

The chain joins TRBV15 to TRBJ2-1, with 9 bases identical to TRBD1. Germline CDR1 reads LNHNV; CDR2 reads YYDKDF (reference sequence). V trimming: 2 bases; J trimming: 4 bases; junction bases outside the gene matches: 3. This CDR3 is 15 amino acids long. This CDR3 is CATSRTGQGYNEQFF. CDR3 DNA: TGTGCCACCAGCAGAACGGGACAGGGATACAATGAGCAGTTCTTC.

This chain links TRBV28 with TRBJ1-2; D may be TRBD1 (5 bases). V was shortened by 2 bases and J by 4 bases, with 11 bases between the two germline ends. This CDR3 spans 14 amino acids. Per germline, CDR1 MDHEN and CDR2 SYDVKM. DNA for the CDR3: TGTGCCAGCAGTTTAGGGACGGGAACCTATGGCTACACCTTC. Translation: CASSLGTGTYGYTF.

The genes are TRBV19 and TRBJ2-3, with D maybe TRBD1 (6 bases). The V and J ends lost 7 bases and 0 bases respectively, with 14 bases between them. This CDR3 is built from 15 residues. The germline CDR1 and CDR2 sequences are LNHDA and SQIVND (reference sequence). Here the CDR3 DNA reads TGTGCCAGTAAGGACAGACCTGATAGCACAGATACGCAGTATTTT. Translation: CASKDRPDSTDTQYF.

This clone is a singleton in its sample. The V gene is TRBV6-5, the J gene TRBJ2-2, with 7 bases lining up with TRBD1. The V and J ends lost 6 bases and 5 bases, in that order; junction bases with no gene match: 9. CDR1 is MNHEY and CDR2 is SVGAGI in the germline V gene. This CDR3 contains 15 residues. This chain's CDR3 is CASSRDRVGTGELFF. As DNA, the CDR3 is TGTGCCAGCAGCCGCGACAGGGTTGGAACCGGGGAGCTGTTTTTT.

The rearrangement joins TRBV28 to TRBJ1-4; 8 nucleotides agree with TRBD1. Germline V gene lookup returns CDR1 MDHEN and CDR2 SYDVKM. V lost 8 bases, J lost 4 bases, and 9 bases stayed unmatched. This CDR3 is 15 amino acids long. DNA of the CDR3: TGTGCCAGCGCATCAGGGGGCGAAGGTAATGAAAAACTGTTTTTT. As protein: CASASGGEGNEKLFF.

This chain connects TRBV28 to TRBJ1-5; no clear D. The V gene's germline CDR1 is MDHEN and CDR2 SYDVKM. The V gene lost 5 bases and the J gene lost 6 bases, with 17 bases spanning the gap. The CDR3 extends over 15 amino acids. The CDR3 here is CASSPPGLGPQPQHF. In DNA form, the CDR3 reads TGTGCCAGCAGTCCCCCCGGGCTCGGTCCTCAGCCCCAGCATTTT.

The chain links TRBV10-3 to TRBJ2-7; TRBD2 is a possible D gene (5 bases). The germline V and J ends were trimmed by 3 bases and 4 bases, with 16 bases remaining between them. Germline V lookup: CDR1 ENHRY, CDR2 SYGVKD. The CDR3 has 15 residues. The CDR3 loop is CAISEVPGDRYEQYF. The CDR3, as DNA: TGTGCCATCAGTGAAGTACCCGGGGATCGTTACGAGCAGTACTTC.

This clone was picked up one time. The genes are TRBV5-3 and TRBJ2-1; tentative D call: TRBD1 (5 bases). TRBV5-3 is known as an ORF, though its function is uncertain. CDR3 size: 19 residues. The V end was cut by 0 bases, the J end by 0 bases, with 19 bases between. Here the CDR3 reads CARSLAIFRDNYSYNEQFF. In nucleotides, the CDR3 is TGTGCCAGAAGCTTGGCCATATTCAGGGATAATTACTCCTACAATGAGCAGTTCTTC.

J is TRBJ2-7 and V is TRBV20-1; tentatively, D is TRBD1 or TRBD2 (5 bases each). The CDR3 loop spans 11 amino acids. Looked up from germline, CDR1 is DFQATT and CDR2 is SNEGSKA (reference sequence). The ends were cut back, 1 base at V and 6 bases at J, with 7 bases in the middle. The CDR3 DNA sequence: TGCAGTGCTAGAGCAGGGACCGAGCAGTACTTC. Its translation is CSARAGTEQYF.

The rearrangement joins TRBV4-2 to TRBJ2-7; TRBD2 agrees at 10 bases. Germline-derived CDR1 and CDR2 are LGHNA and YNFKEQ. The CDR3 is made up of 15 amino acids. V dropped 1 base and J dropped 5; count of bases not matched to a gene: 5. CDR3 amino acids: CASSQGSGGVHEQYF. The CDR3 nucleotides read TGTGCCAGCAGCCAAGGGAGCGGGGGGGTCCACGAGCAGTACTTC.

V and J are TRBV11-2 and TRBJ2-7; tentative D call: TRBD2 (5 bases). Between the trimmed V and J ends, which lost 4 bases and 6 bases, there was a span of 16 bases. CDR1 is SGHAT, CDR2 FQNNGV, per germline. The CDR3 consists of 14 residues. CDR3 bases: TGTGCCAGCAGCTCGCTCAGAGGGTTACCCGAGCAGTACTTC. It translates to CASSSLRGLPEQYF. The full variable domain, completed using reference TRBV11-2 and TRBJ2-7, is EAGVAQSPRYKIIEKRQSVAFWCNPISGHATLYWYQQILGQGPKLLIQFQNNGVVDDSQLPKDRFSAERLKGVDSTLKIQPAKLEDSAVYLCASSSLRGLPEQYFGPGTRLTVT.

V is TRBV27 and J is TRBJ1-5; D not resolved. The germline gives CDR1 MNHEY, CDR2 SMNVEV (reference sequence). Trimming cost V 9 bases and J 0 bases, with 12 bases left between them. The CDR3 is 14 residues long. In DNA, the CDR3 is TGTGCCAGTCGCTCTCCATATAGCAATCAGCCCCAGCATTTT. Its translation is CASRSPYSNQPQHF.

The genes are TRBV7-6 and TRBJ2-3; 11 nucleotides line up with TRBD1. Trimming cost V 5 bases and J 2 bases; bases outside gene matches: 6. The CDR3 has 16 amino acids. CDR1 and CDR2 from the germline V gene are SGHVS and FNYEAQ. The CDR3 coding sequence is TGTGCCAGCAGCCGCGGGACAGGGGGTCCCACAGATACGCAGTATTTT. Translating gives CASSRGTGGPTDTQYF.

The chain carries TRBV18 and TRBJ1-1, with D hard to call. CDR3 length equals 16 residues. Trimming removed 2 bases at V and 4 bases at J, with 17 bases between. Germline CDR1 is KGHSH and CDR2 is LQKENI. CDR3 region: CASSPENMALGTEAFF. In DNA, the CDR3 is TGTGCCAGCTCACCAGAAAACATGGCCCTGGGCACTGAAGCTTTCTTT.

CDR3 region: CASSSGALYGYTF. The CDR3 region has the DNA TGTGCCAGCAGCTCCGGGGCCCTGTATGGCTACACCTTC. The chain recombines TRBV7-8 with TRBJ1-2; D is possibly TRBD1 (5 bases). The CDR3 contains 13 residues. V lost 4 bases and J 5 bases, leaving 11 bases between the germline ends. In germline, CDR1 is SGHVS, CDR2 FQNEAQ.

The chain is built from TRBV6-2 or TRBV6-3 and TRBJ2-3; 9 bases are shared with TRBD1. The CDR3 has 15 residues. J was trimmed by 0 bases and V by 4 bases; bases with no gene match: 2. Germline V gene lookup returns CDR1 MNHEY and CDR2 SVGEGT. CDR3 DNA sequence: TGTGCCAGCAGTTCCGGGACAGGGAGCACAGATACGCAGTATTTT. As protein: CASSSGTGSTDTQYF.

Concerning this clone: Additional DNA sequences in this sample encode the identical CDR3. This chain joins TRBV9 and TRBJ2-1, with 10 bases that match TRBD1. Trimming took 0 bases from V and 9 from J; bases not matched to a gene: 6. Germline CDR1 SGDLS, CDR2 YYNGEE. The CDR3 has 15 amino acids. The CDR3: CASSVVGTGVGEQFF. The CDR3 coding sequence is TGTGCCAGCAGCGTAGTAGGGACAGGGGTGGGTGAGCAGTTCTTC. Based on the CDR3 plus reference TRBV9 and TRBJ2-1, the full variable domain is DSGVTQTPKHLITATGQRVTLRCSPRSGDLSVYWYQQSLDQGLQFLIQYYNGEERAKGNILERFSAQQFPDLHSELNLSSLELGDSALYFCASSVVGTGVGEQFFGPGTRLTVL.

The V call is TRBV10-1, the J call TRBJ2-3; TRBD1 is a possible D gene (6 bases). Per the germline V gene, CDR1 is WNHNN and CDR2 is SYGVQD (reference sequence). Trimming shortened V by 0 bases and J by 6 bases, and 19 bases separated the two germline ends. CDR3 length: 17 amino acids. The CDR3 DNA follows: TGCGCCAGCAGTGAGTCGGGGGCACGCAGGGTGGTGGATACGCAGTATTTT. Translation: CASSESGARRVVDTQYF.

V gene TRBV7-6 combines with J gene TRBJ2-4; 11 nucleotides line up with TRBD2. In germline, CDR1 is SGHVS, CDR2 FNYEAQ. The CDR3 extends over 17 amino acids. The V and J ends lost 1 base and 8 bases, in that order; junction bases with no gene match: 10. The CDR3 nucleotides are TGTGCCAGCAGCTTAGGCCCTCTAGCGGGGGGATCAGACATTCAGTACTTC. This encodes CASSLGPLAGGSDIQYF.

The rearrangement links TRBV24-1 to TRBJ1-1; 7 bases are a match to TRBD1. V was pared by 12 bases and J by 1 base, with 13 bases of the junction left unmatched. CDR3 length: 15 residues. Germline V gives CDR1 KGHDR, CDR2 SFDVKD. The CDR3 region is CAPLFPGGGNTEAFF. As DNA, the CDR3 is TGTGCCCCCCTCTTTCCAGGGGGTGGGAACACTGAAGCTTTCTTT.

This clone appeared once. The chain uses TRBV7-2 and TRBJ2-7; D uncertain. This CDR3 is 14 amino acids long. V was clipped by 0 bases and J by 2 bases, with 8 bases between them. CDR1 and CDR2 (germline): SGHTA, FQGNSA. For the CDR3, the DNA is TGTGCCAGCAGCTTAGCCTTCTCCCCCTACGAGCAGTACTTC. Its protein is CASSLAFSPYEQYF.

This clone appeared once. The V gene is TRBV5-6, the J gene TRBJ1-2; D is unclear. Per the germline V gene, CDR1 is SGHDT and CDR2 is YYEEEE. The CDR3 runs 12 residues. V lost 3 bases and J lost 4, with 7 bases in between. CDR3 bases: TGTGCCAGCAGCTCGACGTCCTATGGCTACACCTTC. Translation gives CASSSTSYGYTF.

This rearrangement joins TRBV25-1 to TRBJ1-4; a weak D match, TRBD1 (6 bases). V was trimmed by 7 bases and J by 5 bases, leaving 11 bases between them. This CDR3 region has 13 residues. Germline V gene sequence: CDR1 MGHDK, CDR2 SYGVNS. CDR3 DNA: TGTGCCAGCACTACAGGGTCGAATGAAAAACTGTTTTTT. Its translation is CASTTGSNEKLFF.

In its sample, this clone was seen once. J is TRBJ2-5 and V is TRBV6-5, with D possibly matching TRBD2 (5 bases). The V end lost 7 bases, the J end lost 3 bases, and 15 bases lay between the germline ends. CDR3 length: 14 residues. Germline CDR1 is MNHEY and CDR2 is SVGAGI. This chain's CDR3 is CASKAPGKEETQYF. Written as DNA, the CDR3 is TGTGCCAGCAAGGCCCCGGGGAAGGAAGAGACCCAGTACTTC.

V usage is TRBV5-5 and J usage is TRBJ2-7, with 9 positions matching TRBD1. Germline CDR1 is SGHKS and CDR2 is YYEKEE (reference sequence). The CDR3 loop spans 14 amino acids. J gave up 3 bases and V 3 bases, and 4 bases lay outside the gene matches. The CDR3 protein is CASSSGTGFYEQYF. CDR3 DNA sequence: TGTGCCAGCAGCTCCGGGACAGGGTTCTACGAGCAGTACTTC.

J is TRBJ1-1 and V is TRBV29-1; 9 nucleotides match TRBD1. The CDR3 consists of 13 residues. The junction had 6 bases not matched to a gene; V was cut back by 7 bases and J by 3 bases. Germline V gene lookup returns CDR1 SQVTM and CDR2 ANQGSEA. DNA for the CDR3: TGCAGCGCCCGGACAGGGGCGGACACTGAAGCTTTCTTT. Protein sequence: CSARTGADTEAFF.

The rearrangement uses TRBV28 and TRBJ1-6; weak D call: TRBD1 (6 bases). This CDR3 contains 16 residues. CDR1 is MDHEN, CDR2 SYDVKM, per germline. V lost 3 bases and J lost 7, with 16 bases in between. The CDR3 nucleotides read TGTGCCAGCAGTTTTCGGAGGGGAACAGGGAATTCACCCCTCCACTTT. This translates into CASSFRRGTGNSPLHF.

The J gene is TRBJ1-2, the V gene TRBV13; 9 nucleotides align to TRBD1. In germline, CDR1 is PRHDT, CDR2 FYEKMQ (reference sequence). The CDR3 consists of 13 residues. The V and J ends lost 7 bases and 7 bases, in that order; junction bases with no gene match: 7. CDR3 sequence: CASKLQGALGYTF. DNA of the CDR3: TGTGCCAGCAAACTACAGGGGGCGCTTGGCTACACCTTC. The complete variable domain, with remaining parts taken from reference TRBV13 and TRBJ1-2, reads AAGVIQSPRHLIKEKRETATLKCYPIPRHDTVYWYQQGPGQDPQFLISFYEKMQSDKGSIPDRFSAQQFSDYHSELNMSSLELGDSALYFCASKLQGALGYTFGSGTRLTVV.

The V gene is TRBV5-3, the J gene TRBJ2-7, with 8 bases fitting TRBD2. TRBV5-3 is sorted into the ORF group, with uncertain function. CDR3 length equals 17 residues. Trimming cost V 0 bases and J 2 bases; bases outside gene matches: 10. CDR3 nucleotides: TGTGCCAGAAGCTTGGATGGAGAGCGGGGGAGTACCTACGAGCAGTACTTC. Translation: CARSLDGERGSTYEQYF.

This clone was counted a few times. This sequence joins TRBV30 and TRBJ2-7; D may be TRBD1 or TRBD2 (5 bases each). CDR1 is GTSNPN, CDR2 SVGIG, per germline (reference sequence). The CDR3 contains 13 residues. V gave up 3 bases and J gave up 7 bases, with 16 bases separating them. The CDR3 protein is CAWRRGPDREQYF. The DNA for the CDR3 is TGTGCCTGGAGACGGGGCCCCGATCGGGAGCAGTACTTC.

This chain joins TRBV15 and TRBJ2-1; tentatively, D is TRBD2 (7 bases). The CDR3 has 15 residues. Trimming removed 3 bases from V and 3 bases from J, with 12 bases in between. Germline CDR1 is LNHNV and CDR2 is YYDKDF (reference sequence). CDR3 coding DNA: TGTGCCACCAGCAGGGGGAGGGGGAACTACAATGAGCAGTTCTTC. It specifies CATSRGRGNYNEQFF.

This clone came up once. The V call is TRBV11-2, the J call TRBJ2-7; TRBD1 aligns across 7 bases. The germline V gene encodes CDR1 SGHAT and CDR2 FQNNGV. The V and J ends lost 3 bases and 2 bases, in that order; junction bases with no gene match: 4. CDR3 length equals 14 residues. This CDR3 is CASSFPGQTYEQYF. As DNA, the CDR3 is TGTGCCAGCAGCTTTCCGGGACAGACCTACGAGCAGTACTTC.